The subject of this entry is one T cell receptor beta chain. Antigen: not known. Time point meaning: cycle 4 day 1 (C4D1), after 6 weeks of nivolumab. Every one of the patients relapsed after autologous stem cell transplantation (brentuximab vedotin exposure was variable). This sample is drawn from a study of PD-1 blockade in classical Hodgkin lymphoma. On the study more broadly: Administration of nivolumab to patients was at 3 mg/kg intravenously every 2 weeks. Study-wide points: Significant TCR diversity gains by C4D1 occurred in CD4+ but not CD8+ cells.

Method: immunoSEQ multiplex PCR; TCRdb's copy keeps in-frame clones and lacks some. The repertoire holds approximately 89,000 clones, with around 80% as singletons. The germline V gene has CDR1 SNHLY and CDR2 FYNNEI. The CDR3 length is 14 residues. With 6 bases clipped from V and 1 base from J, the junction kept 4 bases outside the gene matches. The clonotype was recovered from a human donor with classical Hodgkin lymphoma. Sequenced material: peripheral blood mononuclear cells (PBMCs), taken before the fourth cycle of nivolumab. The gene calls are TRBV2 and TRBJ1-1; 8 bases align to TRBD1. In DNA, the CDR3 is TGTGCCAGCAGCGTGGACAGGGCGAACACTGAAGCTTTCTTT. Its protein product is CASSVDRANTEAFF.